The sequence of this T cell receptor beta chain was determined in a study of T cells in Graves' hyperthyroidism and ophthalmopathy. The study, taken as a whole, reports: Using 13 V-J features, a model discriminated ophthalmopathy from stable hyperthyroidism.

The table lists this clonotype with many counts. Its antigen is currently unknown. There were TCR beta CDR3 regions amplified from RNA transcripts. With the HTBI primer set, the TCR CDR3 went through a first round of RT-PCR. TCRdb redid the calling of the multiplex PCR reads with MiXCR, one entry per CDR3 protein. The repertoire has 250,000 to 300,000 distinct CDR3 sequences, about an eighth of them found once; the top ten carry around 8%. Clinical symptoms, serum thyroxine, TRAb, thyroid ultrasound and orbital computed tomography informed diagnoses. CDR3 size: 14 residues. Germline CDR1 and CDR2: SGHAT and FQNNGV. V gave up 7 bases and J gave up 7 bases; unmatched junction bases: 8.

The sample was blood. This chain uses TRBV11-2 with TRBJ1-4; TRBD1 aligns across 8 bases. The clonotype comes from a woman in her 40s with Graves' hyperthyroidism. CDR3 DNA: TGTGCCAGCACCGACAGGGGCGAAATTGAAAAACTGTTTTTT. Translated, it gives CASTDRGEIEKLFF.